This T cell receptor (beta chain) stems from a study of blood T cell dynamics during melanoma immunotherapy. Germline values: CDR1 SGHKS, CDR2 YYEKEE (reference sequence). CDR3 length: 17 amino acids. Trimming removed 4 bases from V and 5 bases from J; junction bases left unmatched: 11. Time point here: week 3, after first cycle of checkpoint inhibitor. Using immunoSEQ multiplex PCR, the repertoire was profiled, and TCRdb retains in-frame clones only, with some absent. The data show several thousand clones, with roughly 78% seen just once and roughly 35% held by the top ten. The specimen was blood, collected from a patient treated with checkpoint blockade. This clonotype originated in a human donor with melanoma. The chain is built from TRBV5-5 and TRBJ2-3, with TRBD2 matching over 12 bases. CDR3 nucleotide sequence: TGTGCCAGCAGCAGACGGCTAGCGGGGGGGTTACAAGATACGCAGTATTTT. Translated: CASSRRLAGGLQDTQYF.